The 9 T cell receptor beta chains listed next were all sequenced from one sample in a study of OX40 agonist ivuxolimab in advanced cancers. Profiling relied on immunoSEQ multiplex PCR, and the TCRdb table lists in-frame clones only, not all of them. The sample has 60,000 or so clones; roughly 89% are singletons. Sequenced here: CD4+ or CD8+ T cells sorted from blood, sampled in a trial of the OX40 agonist ivuxolimab. These receptors originate from an adult with an advanced solid tumor such as melanoma, head and neck, liver or kidney cancer.

The gene calls are TRBV6-1 and TRBJ1-2; 12 positions match TRBD1. V trimming: 1 base; J trimming: 0 bases; junction bases outside the gene matches: 9. Germline CDR1 is MNHNS and CDR2 is SASEGT. CDR3 length equals 19 residues. The CDR3 DNA follows: TGTGCCAGCAGTGAAGTTCTTGGGACAGGGGGCCTAGCTAACTATGGCTACACCTTC. This translates into CASSEVLGTGGLANYGYTF.

The gene calls are TRBV4-2 and TRBJ1-1; no clear D gene. The V gene lost 2 bases and the J gene lost 5 bases, with 12 bases spanning the gap. There are 14 residues in the CDR3. Germline loops: CDR1 LGHNA, CDR2 YNFKEQ. DNA of the CDR3: TGTGCCAGCAGCCAACCGGGGTTGGGTACTGAAGCTTTCTTT. This gives the protein CASSQPGLGTEAFF.

This clone was counted once. The rearrangement links TRBV27 to TRBJ2-1; D is undetermined. V dropped 10 bases and J dropped 4 bases, with 8 bases sitting between them. This CDR3 comprises 11 residues. From germline, CDR1 is MNHEY and CDR2 SMNVEV (reference sequence). Here the CDR3 DNA reads TGTGCCACCCTAACTTACAATGAGCAGTTCTTC. As protein: CATLTYNEQFF.

This rearrangement joins TRBV5-1 to TRBJ2-3, with TRBD2 matching 14 bases. V trimming: 0 bases; J trimming: 5 bases; junction bases outside the gene matches: 11. From germline, CDR1 is SGHRS and CDR2 YFSETQ. This CDR3 contains 19 residues. For the CDR3, the DNA is TGCGCCAGCAGCTTGGCTGGCCTGCGGACTAGCGGGGGGCGAGATACGCAGTATTTT. Its translation: CASSLAGLRTSGGRDTQYF.

The chain carries TRBV19 and TRBJ1-1; no definite D call. CDR1 is LNHDA, CDR2 SQIVND, per germline (reference sequence). The CDR3 has 15 residues. The V end lost 0 bases, the J end lost 4 bases, and 12 bases lay between the germline ends. The CDR3 DNA reads TGTGCCAGTAGTATAGACCTAAGAGCGGGCACTGAAGCTTTCTTT. Its translation is CASSIDLRAGTEAFF. The full variable domain, with the rest looked up from reference TRBV19 and TRBJ1-1, is DGGITQSPKYLFRKEGQNVTLSCEQNLNHDAMYWYRQDPGQGLRLIYYSQIVNDFQKGDIAEGYSVSREKKESFPLTVTSAQKNPTAFYLCASSIDLRAGTEAFFGQGTRLTVV.

The genes are TRBV7-8 and TRBJ1-5, with 11 positions matching TRBD1. CDR1 is SGHVS and CDR2 is FQNEAQ in the germline V gene. The CDR3 length is 15 residues. V lost 6 bases to trimming and J lost 6 bases; unmatched junction nucleotides: 7. DNA for the CDR3: TGTGCCAGCAGTTCCGAGGACAGGGGGCGTCAGCCCCAGCATTTT. Residues: CASSSEDRGRQPQHF.

The chain is built from TRBV2 and TRBJ1-4; 8 positions agree with TRBD1. CDR1 is SNHLY, CDR2 FYNNEI, per germline. The CDR3 length is 13 residues. J lost 8 bases, V lost 6 bases, and 5 bases had no gene match. The CDR3 coding sequence is TGTGCCAGCAGGGACAGGGAATGGGAAAAACTGTTTTTT. It encodes CASRDREWEKLFF.

The J gene is TRBJ1-1, the V gene TRBV7-3; no clear D gene. Germline loops: CDR1 SGHTA, CDR2 FQGTGA. The CDR3 has 15 residues. Trimming removed 4 bases at V and 3 bases at J, with 15 bases between. This CDR3 reads CASSWGSGGDTEAFF. The CDR3 DNA is TGTGCCAGCAGCTGGGGATCAGGCGGGGACACTGAAGCTTTCTTT.

In this sample, this clone turned up a few times. The J gene is TRBJ1-6, the V gene TRBV2; unclear D gene. CDR3 length: 18 residues. The germline V and J ends were trimmed by 4 bases and 0 bases, with 16 bases remaining between them. CDR1 is SNHLY, CDR2 FYNNEI, per germline. The CDR3 DNA follows: TGTGCCAGCAGTGTACCGAGGGCGATAGGCTCCTATAATTCACCCCTCCACTTT. Amino acid sequence: CASSVPRAIGSYNSPLHF.